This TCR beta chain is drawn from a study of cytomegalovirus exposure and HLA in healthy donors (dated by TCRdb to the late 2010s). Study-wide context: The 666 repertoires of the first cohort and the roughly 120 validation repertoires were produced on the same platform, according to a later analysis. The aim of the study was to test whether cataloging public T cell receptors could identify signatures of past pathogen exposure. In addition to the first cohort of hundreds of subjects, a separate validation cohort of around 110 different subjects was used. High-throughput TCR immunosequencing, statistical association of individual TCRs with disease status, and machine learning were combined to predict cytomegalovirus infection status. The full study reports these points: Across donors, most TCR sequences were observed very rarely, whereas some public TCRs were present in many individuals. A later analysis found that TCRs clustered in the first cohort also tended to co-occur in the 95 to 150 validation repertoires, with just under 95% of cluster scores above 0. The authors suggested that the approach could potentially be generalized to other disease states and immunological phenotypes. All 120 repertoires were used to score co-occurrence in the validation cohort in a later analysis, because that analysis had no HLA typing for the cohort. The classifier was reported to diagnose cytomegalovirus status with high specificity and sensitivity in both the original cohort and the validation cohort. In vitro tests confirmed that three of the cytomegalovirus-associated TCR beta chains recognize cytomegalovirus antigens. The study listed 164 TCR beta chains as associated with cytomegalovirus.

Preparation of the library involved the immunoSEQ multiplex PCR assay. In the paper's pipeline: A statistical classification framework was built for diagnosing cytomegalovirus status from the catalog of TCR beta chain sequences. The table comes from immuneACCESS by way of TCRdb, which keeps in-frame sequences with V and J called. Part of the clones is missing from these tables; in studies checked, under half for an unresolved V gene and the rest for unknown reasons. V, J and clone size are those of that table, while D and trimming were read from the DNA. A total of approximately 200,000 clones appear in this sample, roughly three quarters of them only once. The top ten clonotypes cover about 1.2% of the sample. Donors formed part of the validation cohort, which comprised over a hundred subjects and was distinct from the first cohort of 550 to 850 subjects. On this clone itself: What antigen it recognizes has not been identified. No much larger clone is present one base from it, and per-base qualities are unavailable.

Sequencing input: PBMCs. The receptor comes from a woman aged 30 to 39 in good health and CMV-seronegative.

The CDR3 region: CASRTGHYGYTF. The base sequence is TGTGCCAGCAGGACAGGGCACTATGGCTACACCTTC. Rearrangement joined TRBV27 to TRBJ1-2, and TRBD1 matches 7 of the central bases. CDR1 MNHEY and CDR2 SMNVEV were looked up in the germline V gene (reference sequence). Trimming accounts for 6 bases at V and 3 bases at J, while the number of junction bases matched to no gene is 1. Measured from the cysteine to the phenylalanine, the CDR3 is 12 residues long. Only CDR3 DNA remains: 36 bases, in frame from the first base.